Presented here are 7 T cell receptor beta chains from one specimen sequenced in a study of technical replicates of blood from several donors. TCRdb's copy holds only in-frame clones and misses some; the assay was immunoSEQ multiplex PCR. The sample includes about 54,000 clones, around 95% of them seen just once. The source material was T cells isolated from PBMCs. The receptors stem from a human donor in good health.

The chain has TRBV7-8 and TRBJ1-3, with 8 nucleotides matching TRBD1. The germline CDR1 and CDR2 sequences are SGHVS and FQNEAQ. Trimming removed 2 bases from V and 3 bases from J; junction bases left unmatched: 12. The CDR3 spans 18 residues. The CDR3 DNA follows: TGTGCCAGCAGCTTATGGTCCCGACAGGGGTTGAATGGAAACACCATATATTTT. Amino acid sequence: CASSLWSRQGLNGNTIYF.

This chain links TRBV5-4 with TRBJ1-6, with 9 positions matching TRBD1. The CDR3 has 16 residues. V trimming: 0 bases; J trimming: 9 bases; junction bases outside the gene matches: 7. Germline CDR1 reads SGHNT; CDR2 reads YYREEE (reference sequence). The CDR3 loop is CASSLGPGTGTSPLHF. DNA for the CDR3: TGTGCCAGCAGCTTGGGACCGGGGACAGGGACTTCACCCCTCCACTTT.

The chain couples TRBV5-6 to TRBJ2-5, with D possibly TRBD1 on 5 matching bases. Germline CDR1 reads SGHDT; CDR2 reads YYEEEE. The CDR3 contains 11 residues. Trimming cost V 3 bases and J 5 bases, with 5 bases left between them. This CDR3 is CASSSGETQYF. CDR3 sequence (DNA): TGTGCCAGCAGCTCAGGGGAGACCCAGTACTTC.

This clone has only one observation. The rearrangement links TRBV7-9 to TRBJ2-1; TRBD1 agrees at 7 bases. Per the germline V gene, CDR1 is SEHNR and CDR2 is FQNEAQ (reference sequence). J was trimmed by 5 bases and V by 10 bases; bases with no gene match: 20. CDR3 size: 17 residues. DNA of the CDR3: TGTGCCATCCCATCCTCCACAGGGGCCTCGGCCCACAATGAGCAGTTCTTC. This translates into CAIPSSTGASAHNEQFF.

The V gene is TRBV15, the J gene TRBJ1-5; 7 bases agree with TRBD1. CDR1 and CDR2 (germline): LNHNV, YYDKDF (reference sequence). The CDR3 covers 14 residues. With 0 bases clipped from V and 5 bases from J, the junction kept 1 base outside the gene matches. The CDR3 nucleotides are TGTGCCACCAGCAGAGATAGGGGGCATCAGCCCCAGCATTTT. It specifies CATSRDRGHQPQHF.

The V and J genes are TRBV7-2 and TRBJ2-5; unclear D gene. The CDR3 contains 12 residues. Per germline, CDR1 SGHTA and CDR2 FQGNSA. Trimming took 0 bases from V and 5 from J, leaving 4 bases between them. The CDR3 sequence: CASSLAGETQYF. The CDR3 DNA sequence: TGTGCCAGCAGCTTAGCCGGGGAGACCCAGTACTTC. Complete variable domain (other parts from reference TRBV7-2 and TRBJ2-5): GAGVSQSPSNKVTEKGKDVELRCDPISGHTALYWYRQSLGQGLEFLIYFQGNSAPDKSGLPSDRFSAERTGGSVSTLTIQRTQQEDSAVYLCASSLAGETQYFGPGTRLLVL.

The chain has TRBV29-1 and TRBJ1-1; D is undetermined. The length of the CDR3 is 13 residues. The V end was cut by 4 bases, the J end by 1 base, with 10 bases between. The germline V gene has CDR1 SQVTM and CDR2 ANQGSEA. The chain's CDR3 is CSVGTAGNTEAFF. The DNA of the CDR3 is TGCAGCGTTGGTACCGCAGGGAACACTGAAGCTTTCTTT. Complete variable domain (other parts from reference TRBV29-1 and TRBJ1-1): SAVISQKPSRDICQRGTSLTIQCQVDSQVTMMFWYRQQPGQSLTLIATANQGSEATYESGFVIDKFPISRPNLTFSTLTVSNMSPEDSSIYLCSVGTAGNTEAFFGQGTRLTVV.